These 15 T cell receptor beta chains were all obtained from the same sample, sequenced in a study of blood T cells in healthy people across ages. A second PCR, run for roughly 7 to 12 cycles, used a sample-barcoded 5' primer plus a J-beta primer mix. Each CDR3 protein gets one entry after TCRdb re-called the 5' RACE reads with MiXCR. Altogether around 780,000 distinct CDR3 sequences are present, roughly 24% being singletons, with the ten largest covering around 3%. Another study also made use of these data, one on T cells of mothers and their children.

Sequenced input: blood. The receptors stem from a boy younger than 18 in good health.

A few counts support this clonotype. The chain combines TRBV6-5 with TRBJ2-5; maybe TRBD1 (5 bases). The last part of the DNA fits TRBJ2-7 better; the J call may be wrong. CDR3 size: 15 residues. The germline CDR1 and CDR2 sequences are MNHEY and SVGAGI. The chain's CDR3 is CASNPTVTISYEQYF. CDR3 nucleotides: TGTGCCAGCAATCCGACAGTGACGATTTCCTACGAGCAGTACTTC.

The rearrangement links TRBV29-1 to TRBJ2-5; D possibly corresponds to TRBD2 (6 bases). The J call is in doubt because the DNA end fits TRBJ2-7 better. Per the germline V gene, CDR1 is SQVTM and CDR2 is ANQGSEA. The length of the CDR3 is 16 residues. This chain's CDR3 is CSVGERRVTSSYEQYF. Here the CDR3 DNA reads TGCAGCGTGGGGGAGAGGAGGGTTACAAGCTCCTACGAGCAGTACTTC.

This clonotype appeared a single time. This rearrangement joins TRBV5-1 to TRBJ2-1; 9 positions agree with TRBD1. The CDR3 length is 15 residues. Per the germline V gene, CDR1 is SGHRS and CDR2 is YFSETQ. After removal of 5 bases from V and 6 bases from J, the junction contained 9 bases not matched to a gene. For the CDR3, the DNA is TGCGCCAGCAGACCACAGGGGGCACAACCCAATGAGCAGTTCTTC. It encodes CASRPQGAQPNEQFF.

This chain connects TRBV19 to TRBJ1-3; weak D call: TRBD1 (5 bases). This CDR3 contains 14 residues. CDR1 LNHDA and CDR2 SQIVND come from the germline V gene (reference sequence). V was pared by 6 bases and J by 7 bases, with 16 bases between. CDR3 region: CASSPGRDWNTIYF. The CDR3, as DNA: TGTGCCAGTAGCCCGGGACGTGATTGGAACACCATATATTTT.

This clonotype was seen a handful of times. The genes are TRBV5-1 and TRBJ2-5, with D possibly matching TRBD1 (5 bases). Germline CDR1 reads SGHRS; CDR2 reads YFSETQ. This CDR3 is built from 16 residues. The ends were cut back, 0 bases at V and 6 bases at J, with 18 bases in the middle. The CDR3 sequence: CASSLGAPQGMKTQYF. Here the CDR3 DNA reads TGCGCCAGCAGCTTGGGGGCCCCGCAGGGTATGAAGACCCAGTACTTC.

This chain uses TRBV10-3 with TRBJ2-3; 10 bases match TRBD2. Germline CDR1 is ENHRY and CDR2 is SYGVKD. The CDR3 contains 15 residues. V lost 4 bases to trimming and J lost 3 bases; unmatched junction nucleotides: 4. The DNA for the CDR3 is TGTGCCATCAGTGGAGTAGCGGGGGGTACAGATACGCAGTATTTT. It specifies CAISGVAGGTDTQYF.

V usage is TRBV9 and J usage is TRBJ2-1; maybe TRBD2 (5 bases). The end of the DNA aligns better with TRBJ2-5, so the J call may be wrong. Germline lookup yields CDR1 SGDLS and CDR2 YYNGEE. The length of the CDR3 is 15 residues. The CDR3 DNA follows: TGTGCCAGCAGCGTAGCTACGGGGATTCGAGAGACCCAGTACTTC. Protein: CASSVATGIRETQYF.

The chain joins TRBV14 to TRBJ2-3; the match to TRBD2 covers 7 bases. Germline V gene lookup returns CDR1 SGHDN and CDR2 FVKESK. This CDR3 has 18 residues. V was clipped by 3 bases and J by 6 bases; unmatched bases: 18. CDR3 sequence (DNA): TGTGCCAGCAGCCAGGGGGGAAGTCGCGGGGGTCTCCCGGATACGCAGTATTTT. Protein: CASSQGGSRGGLPDTQYF.

This clonotype was observed a handful of times. The genes are TRBV20-1 and TRBJ2-5; 12 bases map to TRBD2. V lost 5 bases to trimming and J lost 5 bases; unmatched junction nucleotides: 12. CDR1 DFQATT and CDR2 SNEGSKA come from the germline V gene (reference sequence). This CDR3 is 16 amino acids long. CDR3 residues: CSAGDGLAGLRETQYF. The CDR3 coding sequence is TGCAGTGCTGGGGACGGACTAGCGGGGCTTCGGGAGACCCAGTACTTC.

This clonotype has just a few counts. The J gene is TRBJ2-5, the V gene TRBV4-1, with a tentative D call TRBD2 (5 bases). The CDR3 spans 14 residues. The germline V gene has CDR1 MGHRA and CDR2 YSYEKL. Trimming took off 2 bases at V and 5 bases at J, with 12 bases between the two ends. CDR3 region: CASSQFPGFETQYF. CDR3 DNA: TGCGCCAGCAGCCAATTTCCGGGATTCGAGACCCAGTACTTC.

This clonotype was counted between two and nine times. The chain carries TRBV10-3 and TRBJ1-1; 9 bases fit TRBD1. With V trimmed by 4 bases and J by 0 bases, 9 bases remained unmatched. The germline CDR1 and CDR2 sequences are ENHRY and SYGVKD. The CDR3 sequence is 17 residues long. CDR3 sequence: CAISGDRDARMNTEAFF. The CDR3 DNA reads TGTGCCATCAGTGGGGACAGGGATGCAAGAATGAACACTGAAGCTTTCTTT.

J is TRBJ2-5 and V is TRBV18; 9 bases are a match to TRBD2. V gave up 4 bases and J gave up 5 bases; unmatched junction bases: 11. Per the germline V gene, CDR1 is KGHSH and CDR2 is LQKENI. CDR3 length: 16 residues. The CDR3 DNA follows: TGTGCCAGCTCACAAGTCGACGCTAGCGGGGCGGAGACCCAGTACTTC. Amino acids: CASSQVDASGAETQYF. The complete variable domain, with remaining parts taken from reference TRBV18 and TRBJ2-5, reads NAGVMQNPRHLVRRRGQEARLRCSPMKGHSHVYWYRQLPEEGLKFMVYLQKENIIDESGMPKERFSAEFPKEGPSILRIQQVVRGDSAAYFCASSQVDASGAETQYFGPGTRLLVL.

The chain's CDR3 is CSAQPNEKLFF. The CDR3 region has the DNA TGCAGCGCACAGCCTAATGAAAAACTGTTTTTT. This chain joins TRBV29-1 and TRBJ1-4; D gene unclear. V was trimmed by 7 bases and J by 3 bases, leaving 6 bases between them. Germline values: CDR1 SQVTM, CDR2 ANQGSEA. This CDR3 is built from 11 residues.

The V and J genes are TRBV5-1 and TRBJ2-5; TRBD2 is a possible D gene (6 bases). The CDR3 is 13 residues long. The V end lost 5 bases, the J end lost 4 bases, and 12 bases lay between the germline ends. The germline V gene has CDR1 SGHRS and CDR2 YFSETQ. The CDR3 spells CASRESGVETQYF. The CDR3 DNA is TGCGCCAGCAGGGAGTCGGGGGTAGAGACCCAGTACTTC.

This clonotype was counted between two and nine times. The chain combines TRBV20-1 with TRBJ2-3; 9 bases line up with TRBD2. V shed 0 bases and J 1 base; nucleotides not matched to a gene: 2. Germline V gives CDR1 DFQATT, CDR2 SNEGSKA (reference sequence). The CDR3 is made up of 15 amino acids. CDR3 sequence (DNA): TGCAGTGCTAGAGAGCAGCGGGGGGGCACAGATACGCAGTATTTT. It codes for CSAREQRGGTDTQYF.